This TCR beta chain stems from a study of T cell responses to AZD1222 COVID-19 vaccine (dated by TCRdb to about 2021). Regarding the complete study: AZD1222 recipients whose second dose came at about 4 weeks and those whose second dose came at about 12 weeks were combined into one group, since spike-specific TCR depth and breadth did not differ between the two schedules. TCR sequencing covered fewer than 250 trial participants: 200 to 220 given two doses of AZD1222 and about 26 given two doses of MenACWY control vaccine. Trial participants were enrolled by age into 18-55, 56-69 and 70-plus year subgroups, with about 150, 28 and 57 TCR-sequenced participants respectively. Results and caveats for the whole study, not just this receptor: The 56-69-year group was small, and its depth increase did not reach significance, likely because of low power. The whole spike protein was spanned by vaccine-associated CD4 TCRs, and dominant responses were seen in regions 160-218 and 743-854. Because no day 14 peak-response samples were available, the repertoires could be characterized only after the peak T cell response. Participants were mostly white British, with more females than males. The authors suggested clonal diversity may have been underestimated. After two AZD1222 doses, spike-specific TCR breadth and depth were significantly higher than at day 0 and than in MenACWY recipients. Nearly half of unique spike-specific TCRs reportedly recognized epitopes outside regions mutated in the B.1.351 and B.1.1.7 variants. Conclusions about previously exposed vaccinees were limited because only a handful of AZD1222 recipients were SARS-CoV-2 seropositive at baseline.

With regard to this clone: Its antigen is currently not known. Per-base qualities were not stored, and no clone one base away is much larger.

Read against the paper, the sample's time point label means: baseline before first vaccination. Vaccinee samples came from UK trials COV001 and COV002, including a single-blind randomized controlled phase 2/3 trial of AZD1222 (ChAdOx1 nCoV-19) in healthy adults. Trial participant PBMC samples were collected at day 0 and day 28 after the second dose for TCRbeta chain sequencing. The CDR3 starts with the cysteine, ends with the phenylalanine, and has 15 residues. The CDR3 DNA has 45 bases and is translated from base 1. Germline trimming: 3 bases from V, 3 bases from J; junction bases outside gene matches: 5. The CDR1 and CDR2 encoded by the germline V gene are SGDLS and YYNGEE. The CDR3 regions of human TCRbeta chains were subjected to immunosequencing. The original methods were these. TCRs in the repertoires were matched against a reference library of SARS-CoV-2-specific TCRs that had been generated with the MIRA antigen-specificity platform. Breadth was defined as the fraction of unique TCRs that were SARS-CoV-2-associated. Depth was defined as the fraction of total T cells that were SARS-CoV-2-associated. Each spike-specific TCR was assigned to its reactive spike region and to a CD4 or CD8 class using the MIRA data. Log10-transformed breadth and depth values were compared by one-way ANOVA with Sidak's multiple comparisons tests. TCRdb took this table from immuneACCESS and kept in-frame rearrangements with V and J called. Such tables lack part of the clones; where checked against another copy, unresolved V genes explain under half of the gap, and the rest is unexplained. V, J and clone size reflect that table, while D and trimming were determined from the DNA. The table for this sample lists 46,000 or so clones; about 83% of them were counted only once. The top ten constitute 6% to 7% of the sample.

This chain joins TRBV9 to TRBJ2-3; TRBD1 lines up with 9 middle nucleotides. The receptor was isolated from an adult in good health. Sequencing used peripheral blood, obtained on day 0 of AZD1222 vaccination. The nucleotides are TGTGCCAGCAGCGACGGACAGGGGTGGACAGATACGCAGTATTTT. Its product reads: CASSDGQGWTDTQYF.